These 13 T cell receptor beta chains share one sample of origin, sequenced in a study of blood T cell repertoires in COVID-19 (dated by TCRdb to about 2020). Receptor libraries were prepared by the immunoSEQ multiplex PCR assay. Not all clones reach the TCRdb copy of this immuneACCESS table, which keeps in-frame sequences only. Checked studies attribute under half of the gap to unresolved V genes and leave the rest unexplained. The sample profile shows around 46,000 clones; 85% to 90% of them were found once. The ten largest account for approximately 2.1% of the sample. Sequencing used peripheral blood. The receptors derive from a woman older than 75 with COVID-19, enrolled during active disease.

V and J are TRBV7-9 and TRBJ1-1, with D possibly matching TRBD1 (6 bases). The germline CDR1 and CDR2 sequences are SEHNR and FQNEAQ (reference sequence). V was pared by 3 bases and J by 3 bases, with 11 bases between. The CDR3 covers 14 residues. CDR3 bases: TGTGCCAGCAGCTTCAGGGGCCGGGACACTGAAGCTTTCTTT. Residues: CASSFRGRDTEAFF.

This chain links TRBV3-1 (or the pseudogene TRBV3-2) with TRBJ1-1, with a possible D match to TRBD1 (5 bases). Germline assignment: CDR1 LGHDT and CDR2 YNNKEL (reference sequence). CDR3 length equals 14 residues. V was cut by 3 bases and J by 6 bases, with 14 bases left in between. The chain's CDR3 is CASSQGPGRAEAFF. In DNA, the CDR3 is TGTGCCAGCAGCCAGGGTCCAGGGAGGGCTGAAGCTTTCTTT.

This clone was seen only once. V is TRBV10-3 and J is TRBJ2-1; 14 bases are a match to TRBD2. From germline, CDR1 is ENHRY and CDR2 SYGVKD. This CDR3 contains 15 residues. V lost 4 bases and J lost 10; bases outside the gene matches: 6. Here the CDR3 DNA reads TGTGCCATCAGTGGGGGACTAGCGGGAGATCGGGAGCAGTTCTTC. This translates into CAISGGLAGDREQFF.

This sequence joins TRBV4-2 and TRBJ2-2; TRBD2 is a possible D gene (5 bases). The ends were cut back, 0 bases at V and 7 bases at J, with 9 bases in the middle. This CDR3 is built from 14 residues. CDR1 is LGHNA, CDR2 YNFKEQ, per germline. In DNA, the CDR3 is TGTGCCAGCAGCCAAGAAAGCACTAGCGGGGAGCTGTTTTTT. Translated: CASSQESTSGELFF.

CDR3 amino acids: CATSRDPTGNYGYTF. The CDR3 bases are TGTGCCACCAGCAGAGACCCGACAGGGAACTATGGCTACACCTTC. J is TRBJ1-2 and V is TRBV15; 7 bases line up with TRBD1. Germline V gene lookup returns CDR1 LNHNV and CDR2 YYDKDF (reference sequence). J lost 2 bases, V lost 0 bases, and 3 bases had no gene match. The CDR3 has 15 residues.

The DNA for the CDR3 is TGTGCCAGTAGTATTGGACACGAATATAGCAATCAGCCCCAGCATTTT. The encoded protein is CASSIGHEYSNQPQHF. The V gene is TRBV19, the J gene TRBJ1-5; perhaps TRBD1 as D (5 bases). CDR3 size: 16 residues. V shed 3 bases and J shed 0 bases, with 12 bases lying between them. Germline CDR1 and CDR2: LNHDA and SQIVND (reference sequence). The entire variable domain, with the rest obtained from reference TRBV19 and TRBJ1-5, is as follows: DGGITQSPKYLFRKEGQNVTLSCEQNLNHDAMYWYRQDPGQGLRLIYYSQIVNDFQKGDIAEGYSVSREKKESFPLTVTSAQKNPTAFYLCASSIGHEYSNQPQHFGDGTRLSIL.

The V call is TRBV19, the J call TRBJ2-1; 11 positions agree with TRBD2. V lost 5 bases to trimming and J lost 9 bases; unmatched junction nucleotides: 9. The CDR3 spans 15 residues. CDR1 is LNHDA and CDR2 is SQIVND in the germline V gene (reference sequence). The CDR3 nucleotides read TGTGCCAGTAGTCCCGGGACTAGCGGTCCTCTTGAGCAGTTCTTC. It is translated as CASSPGTSGPLEQFF.

This clone was seen once. The chain recombines TRBV6-5 with TRBJ1-6; TRBD1 aligns across 8 bases. The ends lost 6 bases at V and 9 bases at J; junction bases unmatched: 10. CDR3 length: 15 residues. Germline V gene data show CDR1 as MNHEY and CDR2 as SVGAGI. The CDR3 DNA follows: TGTGCCAGCAGCGCCGGACAGGGCTTAGCTTCACCCCTCCACTTT. It codes for CASSAGQGLASPLHF.

The table lists this clone with a few counts. V gene TRBV18 combines with J gene TRBJ2-7, with 10 bases identical to TRBD1. This CDR3 is built from 15 residues. V shed 3 bases and J 3 bases; nucleotides not matched to a gene: 5. CDR1 and CDR2 (germline): KGHSH, LQKENI. The CDR3 loop is CASSPKGQGRYEQYF. DNA of the CDR3: TGTGCCAGCTCACCCAAGGGACAGGGGCGCTACGAGCAGTACTTC. The complete variable domain, with remaining parts taken from reference TRBV18 and TRBJ2-7, reads NAGVMQNPRHLVRRRGQEARLRCSPMKGHSHVYWYRQLPEEGLKFMVYLQKENIIDESGMPKERFSAEFPKEGPSILRIQQVVRGDSAAYFCASSPKGQGRYEQYFGPGTRLTVT.

The V and J genes are TRBV28 and TRBJ2-5; weak D call: TRBD2 (5 bases). Trimming pared 7 bases from V and 3 bases from J, leaving 9 bases between. This CDR3 spans 12 amino acids. From germline, CDR1 is MDHEN and CDR2 SYDVKM. The CDR3 coding sequence is TGTGCCAGCAAGGTGCGGGAAGAGACCCAGTACTTC. It encodes CASKVREETQYF. Together with reference TRBV28 and TRBJ2-5, the CDR3 gives the full variable domain: DVKVTQSSRYLVKRTGEKVFLECVQDMDHENMFWYRQDPGLGLRLIYFSYDVKMKEKGDIPEGYSVSREKKERFSLILESASTNQTSMYLCASKVREETQYFGPGTRLLVL.

The chain employs TRBV6-5 and TRBJ2-7; no clear D. This CDR3 has 15 amino acids. V lost 1 base and J lost 0, with 10 bases in between. Germline values: CDR1 MNHEY, CDR2 SVGAGI. The DNA for the CDR3 is TGTGCCAGCAGTTACTTGGCTAGTGGCTCCTACGAGCAGTACTTC. Its protein product is CASSYLASGSYEQYF.

V usage is TRBV5-1 and J usage is TRBJ2-3; 9 nucleotides line up with TRBD2. J was trimmed by 3 bases and V by 5 bases; bases with no gene match: 4. The CDR3 sequence is 14 residues long. CDR1 and CDR2 from the germline V gene are SGHRS and YFSETQ. The CDR3 sequence: CASRRLAATDTQYF. The DNA of the CDR3 is TGCGCCAGCAGGCGACTAGCGGCTACAGATACGCAGTATTTT.

This rearrangement joins TRBV15 to TRBJ1-1; D unresolved. Germline V gives CDR1 LNHNV, CDR2 YYDKDF (reference sequence). V was cut by 1 base and J by 3 bases, with 6 bases left in between. This CDR3 is built from 13 residues. CDR3 region: CATSRATYTEAFF. The DNA of the CDR3 is TGTGCCACCAGCAGAGCTACTTACACTGAAGCTTTCTTT.